The entry below gives a single TCR beta chain sequence along with its context. The table lists this clonotype with a few counts. Its antigen is currently not known. At one of its ends the junction is not consistent with the germline gene, which may arise from a read error. From the cysteine through the phenylalanine, the CDR3 covers 16 amino acids. Only the CDR3 region is kept as DNA, spanning 48 bases read in frame from base 1. Based on the germline V gene, the CDR1 and CDR2 sequences are SGHAT and FQNNGV. Library generation was performed with multiplex PCR. Sequencing relied on an Illumina HiSeq 4000. CDR3 regions were amplified by Arm-PCR with iRepertoire HTBI primers to construct TCR beta libraries. PCR products were gel purified before sequencing. Turning to the authors' computational methods: A total of 62 TRBV and 14 TRBJ segments were identified across samples and were used for gene usage analysis of CDR3 amino acid clonotypes. COPE and FqMerger were used to merge filtered high-quality paired reads into contigs. BLAST was used to align contigs to IMGT TRBV, TRBD and TRBJ reference genes, and CDR3 was defined according to IMGT. Any clonotype with a frequency above 0.1% was counted as a highly expanded clone. Shannon entropy served as the measure of repertoire diversity, while the Gini coefficient captured V-J evenness. A clonotype was considered public if more than one individual shared it. TCRdb cleaned the public reads at Q25 with fastp, built clones with MiXCR and kept in-frame beta chains. All rows with the same CDR3 protein become a single entry with the most common DNA and genes. The V and J calls were not made by the authors but by TCRdb's processing. For this sample there are roughly 500,000 distinct CDR3 sequences; around 12% appear just once. Roughly 8.9% of the sample lies in the top ten.

The data were obtained in a study of regulatory T cells in long-lasting Graves disease (dated by TCRdb to the early 2020s). About the investigation overall: In the newly diagnosed Graves' disease group, patients had been taking antithyroid drugs for less than 3 months. Peripheral blood TCR sequencing and RNA sequencing compared persistent Graves' disease patients with newly diagnosed Graves' disease patients. The study took place in China and was registered as a clinical trial. A total of about 33 samples underwent TCR sequencing, from roughly 13 patients with persistent Graves' disease and roughly 20 patients with newly diagnosed Graves' disease.

Points the paper makes about the study in general: Persistent disease showed preferential use of TRBV28, TRBJ1-2 and TRBJ2-5, whereas newly diagnosed disease favored TRBV20-1 and TRBJ2-1. Patients with persistent disease shared more public clonotypes (approximately 2,500) than newly diagnosed patients did (966). The authors noted that the small sample size was a limitation that may lower accuracy. Compared with newly diagnosed patients, patients with persistent Graves' disease had lower TCR Shannon entropy and fewer highly expanded clones, which suggests clonal expansion. Only peripheral blood was studied, because thyroid tissue, the primary lesion, was inaccessible. Sequencing and analysis were limited to the TCR beta chain.

Read against the paper, the sample's time point label means: newly diagnosed GD, antithyroid drugs for less than 3 months. RNA was extracted from PBMCs in TRIzol for both TCR sequencing and RNA sequencing. Graves' disease was diagnosed according to American Thyroid Association guidelines. Patients for the study were recruited at an endocrinology department in Xi'an, China. Each patient gave 7.5 to 10 milliliters of peripheral blood, collected in an EDTA anticoagulant tube. PBMCs were isolated by Ficoll Paque Plus density gradient separation without further T cell sorting. An Agilent 2100 Bioanalyzer and agarose gel were used to check RNA quality, and a NanoDrop 2000 was used to measure RNA concentration. Another study also made use of these data, one on T cells in Graves' hyperthyroidism and ophthalmopathy. The second study's paper adds: A patient counted as having stable Graves' hyperthyroidism if no progression to ophthalmopathy occurred over 18 months of follow-up. Hyperthyroidism patients were aged 18 to 65 years and newly diagnosed, with disease duration of less than 2 months. The study excluded patients with uncontrolled infections, other autoimmune diseases, pregnancy or lactation. Diagnoses were based on clinical symptoms, serum thyroxine and TRAb, thyroid ultrasound and orbital computed tomography. The TCR CDR3 was subjected to a first round of RT-PCR using the HTBI primer set and the Qiagen OneStep RT-PCR kit. Most expanded thyroid clonotypes (frequency above 0.001) were also detected in blood, suggesting blood repertoires may reflect thyroid immune responses. A model built on a 13 V-J signature distinguished ophthalmopathy from stable hyperthyroidism, reaching roughly 88% sensitivity and about 81% specificity in cross-validation and 80%/75% in testing. During validation, the model predicted progression to ophthalmopathy a median of approximately 6 months ahead of onset, with around 70% sensitivity and under 85% specificity. A discovery cohort of approximately 100 patients, approximately 45 with Graves' ophthalmopathy and under 60 with stable Graves' hyperthyroidism, was used to find distinguishing TCR V-J signatures. Prospective prediction of ophthalmopathy was tested in an independent validation cohort of fewer than 20 hyperthyroidism patients and 15 to 17 patients who later progressed to ophthalmopathy. The roughly 91 discovery patients were randomly split 7:3 into training and test sets. In addition, the study compared T-cell repertoires in thyroid tissue and in blood from roughly six Graves' hyperthyroidism patients. After sampling, hyperthyroidism patients received methimazole starting at 30 mg daily, and ophthalmopathy patients received high-dose intravenous methylprednisolone. A second multiplex PCR round built the libraries, followed by size selection and purification. The libraries were sequenced on an Illumina HiSeq2000 using paired-end 100 bp reads. SOAPnuke was used to process the raw data, with reads discarded if the reads contained adapters or uncalled bases, had a mean Phred below 15, or lacked an exact constant-primer or identifier match. High-quality paired reads were merged using COPE v1.2.5, and each unique nucleotide sequence was defined as a clonotype. MiTCR v1.1 was used to align the clonotypes against IMGT TRBV, TRBD and TRBJ reference segments. Only V-J combinations with frequency above 0.0001, covering about 99% of repertoires, were analysed. A TCS score was defined as the ratio of F50 (clonal expansion) to E x V (chaos), with BLOSUM62-based TCRdist applied between CDR3 peptides within each V-J. Welch's t-statistics and random forest reduced some 510 V-J features to fewer than 15, which were used in a naive Bayes classifier (R e1071). Sample size was not statistically predetermined, and blinding of investigators to group allocation was not performed. The paper reports TCR Vbeta CDR3 sequencing of more than 120 peripheral blood samples: some 41 ophthalmopathy, under 80 hyperthyroidism and 17 progressor patients.

The chain was built from TRBV11-2 and TRBJ2-1, with 8 bases matching TRBD1. The sequence derives from a woman in her 30s with Graves disease. Donor details come from another sample of the same person, matched by shared clones. This specimen was peripheral blood mononuclear cells (PBMCs), taken at new diagnosis, from a patient treated with antithyroid drugs. The DNA reads TGTGCCAGCAGCTTAGACTCAGGGGGCTCCTACAATGAGCAGCTCTTC. It is translated as CASSLDSGGSYNEQLF.